The T cell receptor (beta chain) described here comes from a study of monozygotic twins with inflammatory bowel disease. Broader study findings: IBD patients shared fewer clonotypes with other individuals than healthy twins, especially patients with disease activity signs. Those with IBD had lower TCRbeta diversity (inverse Simpson) than their healthy co-twins did.

TCRalpha and TCRbeta cDNA went through two nested PCRs of approximately 16 and 10 cycles. TCRdb reprocessed the 5' RACE reads; each CDR3 protein has one entry and no DNA is given. This listing includes some 100,000 distinct CDR3 sequences. On this clonotype itself: Its antigen is as yet unknown.

Skipping T cell sorting, the study isolated total RNA directly from whole blood. The CDR3 loop spans 14 amino acids. Per germline, CDR1 SGHKS and CDR2 YYEKEE (reference sequence). The sequenced sample was blood. The chain has TRBV5-5 and TRBJ1-1; TCRdb's assignment of TRBD1 cannot be checked, as there is no DNA. The origin of this receptor is a human donor with ulcerative colitis or Crohn's disease, or a healthy co-twin of an affected twin (not recorded which). The CDR3 protein is CASRLHAGGPEAFF.